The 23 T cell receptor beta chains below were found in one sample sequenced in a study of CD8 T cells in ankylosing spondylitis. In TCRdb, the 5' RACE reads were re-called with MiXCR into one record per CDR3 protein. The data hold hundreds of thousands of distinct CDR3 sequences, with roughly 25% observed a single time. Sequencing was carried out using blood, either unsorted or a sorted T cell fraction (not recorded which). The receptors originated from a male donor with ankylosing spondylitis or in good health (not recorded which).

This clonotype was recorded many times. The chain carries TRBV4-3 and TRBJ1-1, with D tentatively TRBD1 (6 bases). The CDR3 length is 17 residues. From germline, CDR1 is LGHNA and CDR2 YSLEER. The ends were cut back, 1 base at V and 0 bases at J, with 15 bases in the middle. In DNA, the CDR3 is TGCGCCAGCAGCCAAGGAGGACAGAAGTCCATGAACACTGAAGCTTTCTTT. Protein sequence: CASSQGGQKSMNTEAFF.

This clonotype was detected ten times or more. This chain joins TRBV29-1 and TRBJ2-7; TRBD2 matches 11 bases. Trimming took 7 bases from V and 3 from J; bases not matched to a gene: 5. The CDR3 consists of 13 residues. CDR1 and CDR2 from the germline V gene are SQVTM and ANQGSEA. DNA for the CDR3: TGCAGCGCCAGTAGCGGGAGGGGCTACGAGCAGTACTTC. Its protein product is CSASSGRGYEQYF.

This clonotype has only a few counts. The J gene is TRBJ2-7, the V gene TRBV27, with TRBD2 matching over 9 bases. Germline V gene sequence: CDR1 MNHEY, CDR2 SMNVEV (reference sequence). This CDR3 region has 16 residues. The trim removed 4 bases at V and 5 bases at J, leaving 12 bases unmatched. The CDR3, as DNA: TGTGCCAGCAGTTCCGTCGCTGCGGGAGGGTTCCACGAGCAGTACTTC. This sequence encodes CASSSVAAGGFHEQYF.

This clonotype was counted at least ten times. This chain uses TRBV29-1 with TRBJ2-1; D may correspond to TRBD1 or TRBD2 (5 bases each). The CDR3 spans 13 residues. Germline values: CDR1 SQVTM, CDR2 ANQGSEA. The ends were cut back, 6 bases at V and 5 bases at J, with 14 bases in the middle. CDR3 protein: CSVPGRRNNEQFF. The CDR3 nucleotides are TGCAGCGTGCCGGGACGGAGAAACAATGAGCAGTTCTTC.

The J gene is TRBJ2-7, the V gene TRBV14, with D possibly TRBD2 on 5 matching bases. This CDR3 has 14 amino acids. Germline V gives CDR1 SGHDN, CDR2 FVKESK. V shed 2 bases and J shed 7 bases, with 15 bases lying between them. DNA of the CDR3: TGTGCCAGCAGCCAATCCCGGGCGACGGGAGAGCAGTACTTC. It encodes CASSQSRATGEQYF.

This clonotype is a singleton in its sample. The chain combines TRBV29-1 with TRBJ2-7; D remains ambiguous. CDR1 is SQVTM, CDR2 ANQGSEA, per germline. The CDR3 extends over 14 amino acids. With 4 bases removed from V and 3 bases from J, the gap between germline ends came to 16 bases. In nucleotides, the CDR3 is TGCAGCGTTGCCCCAGGCCTAGGAGACTACGAGCAGTACTTC. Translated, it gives CSVAPGLGDYEQYF.

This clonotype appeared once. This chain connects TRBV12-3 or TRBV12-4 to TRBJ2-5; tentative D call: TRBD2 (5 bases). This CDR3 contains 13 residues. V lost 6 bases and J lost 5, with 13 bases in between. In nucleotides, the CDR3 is TGTGCCAGCAGCCGTCGGAGAGGGGAGACCCAGTACTTC. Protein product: CASSRRRGETQYF.

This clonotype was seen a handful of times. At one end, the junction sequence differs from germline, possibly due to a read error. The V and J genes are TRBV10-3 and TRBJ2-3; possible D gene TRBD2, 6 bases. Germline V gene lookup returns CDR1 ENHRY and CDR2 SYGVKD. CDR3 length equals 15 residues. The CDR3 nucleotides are TGTGCTATCAGTGGGGGGAGCGCGGAAGGAGATACGCAGTATTTT. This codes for CAISGGSAEGDTQYF.

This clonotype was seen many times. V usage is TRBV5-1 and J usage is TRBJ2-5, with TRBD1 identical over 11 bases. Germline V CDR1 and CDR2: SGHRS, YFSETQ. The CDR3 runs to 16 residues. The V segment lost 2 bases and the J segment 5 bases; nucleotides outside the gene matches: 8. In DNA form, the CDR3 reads TGCGCCAGCAGCTTAGACGGACAGGGGGCAGGGGAGACCCAGTACTTC. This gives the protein CASSLDGQGAGETQYF.

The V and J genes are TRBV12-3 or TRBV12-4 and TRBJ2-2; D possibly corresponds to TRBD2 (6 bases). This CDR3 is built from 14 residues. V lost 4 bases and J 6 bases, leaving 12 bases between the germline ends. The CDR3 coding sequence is TGTGCCAGCAGTTCGAGGGAGGAGGCCGGGGAGCTGTTTTTT. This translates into CASSSREEAGELFF.

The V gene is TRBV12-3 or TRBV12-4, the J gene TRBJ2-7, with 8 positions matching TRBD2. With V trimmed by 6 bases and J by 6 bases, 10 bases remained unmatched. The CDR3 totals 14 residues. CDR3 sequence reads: CASRKSGSPGEQYF. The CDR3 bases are TGTGCCAGCAGGAAAAGCGGGAGCCCTGGCGAGCAGTACTTC.

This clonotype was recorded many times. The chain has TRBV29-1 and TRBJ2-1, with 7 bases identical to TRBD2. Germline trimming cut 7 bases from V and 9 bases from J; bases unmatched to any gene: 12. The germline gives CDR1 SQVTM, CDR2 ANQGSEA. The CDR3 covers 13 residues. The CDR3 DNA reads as TGCAGCGCCCGCCCTAGCGGAGAGAGTGAGCAGTTCTTC. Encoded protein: CSARPSGESEQFF.

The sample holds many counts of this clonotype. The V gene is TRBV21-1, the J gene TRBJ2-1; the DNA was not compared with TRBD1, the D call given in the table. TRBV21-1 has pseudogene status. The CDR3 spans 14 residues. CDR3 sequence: CAGLNSGAYNEQFF. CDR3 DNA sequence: TGTGCCGGCCTTAACTCAGGGGCTTACAATGAGCAGTTCTTC.

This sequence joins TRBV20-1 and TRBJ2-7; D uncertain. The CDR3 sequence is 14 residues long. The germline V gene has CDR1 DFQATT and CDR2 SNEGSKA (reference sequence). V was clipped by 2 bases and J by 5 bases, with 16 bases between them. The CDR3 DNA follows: TGCAGTGCTAGAAAAGGAAACAGCGTCCACGAGCAGTACTTC. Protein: CSARKGNSVHEQYF.

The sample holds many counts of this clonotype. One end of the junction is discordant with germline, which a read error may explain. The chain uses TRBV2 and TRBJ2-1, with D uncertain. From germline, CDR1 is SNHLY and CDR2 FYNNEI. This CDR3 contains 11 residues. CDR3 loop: CATKIYDEQFF. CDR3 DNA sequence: TGTGCCACCAAAATCTACGATGAGCAGTTCTTC. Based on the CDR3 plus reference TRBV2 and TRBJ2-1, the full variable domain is EPEVTQTPSHQVTQMGQEVILRCVPISNHLYFYWYRQILGQKVEFLVSFYNNEISEKSEIFDDQFSVERPDGSNFTLKIRSTKLEDSAMYFCATKIYDEQFFGPGTRLTVL.

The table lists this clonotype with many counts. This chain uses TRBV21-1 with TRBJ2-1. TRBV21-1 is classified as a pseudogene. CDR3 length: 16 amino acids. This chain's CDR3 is CASSKEALGSYNEQFF. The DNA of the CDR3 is TGTGCCAGCAGCAAAGAGGCCTTGGGCTCCTACAATGAGCAGTTCTTC.

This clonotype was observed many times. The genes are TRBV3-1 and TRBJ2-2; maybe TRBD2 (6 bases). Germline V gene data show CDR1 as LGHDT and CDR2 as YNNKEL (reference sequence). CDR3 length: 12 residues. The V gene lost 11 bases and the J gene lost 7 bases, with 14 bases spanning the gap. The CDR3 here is CAGRRAGGELFF. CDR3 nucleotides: TGTGCCGGACGGAGGGCCGGCGGGGAGCTGTTTTTT.

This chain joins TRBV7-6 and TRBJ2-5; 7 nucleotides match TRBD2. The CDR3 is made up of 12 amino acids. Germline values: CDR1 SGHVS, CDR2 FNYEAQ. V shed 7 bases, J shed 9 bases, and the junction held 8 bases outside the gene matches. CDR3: CASTVGGEAQYF. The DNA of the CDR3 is TGTGCCAGCACCGTTGGGGGGGAGGCCCAGTACTTC. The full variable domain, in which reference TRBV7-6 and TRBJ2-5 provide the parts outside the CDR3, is GAGVSQSPRYKVTKRGQDVALRCDPISGHVSLYWYRQALGQGPEFLTYFNYEAQQDKSGLPNDRFSAERPEGSISTLTIQRTEQRDSAMYRCASTVGGEAQYFGPGTRLLVL.

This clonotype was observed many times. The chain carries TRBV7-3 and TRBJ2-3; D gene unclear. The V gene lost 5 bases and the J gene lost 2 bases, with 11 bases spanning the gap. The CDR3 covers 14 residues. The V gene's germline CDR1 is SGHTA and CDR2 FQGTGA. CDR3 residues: CASSANSHTDTQYF. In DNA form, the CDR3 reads TGTGCCAGCAGCGCGAACAGCCACACAGATACGCAGTATTTT.

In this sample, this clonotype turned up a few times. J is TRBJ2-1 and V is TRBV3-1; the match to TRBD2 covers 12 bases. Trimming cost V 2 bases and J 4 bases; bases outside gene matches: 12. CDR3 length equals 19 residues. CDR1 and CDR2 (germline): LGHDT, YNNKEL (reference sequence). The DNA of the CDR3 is TGTGCCAGCAGCCAAAGTGCGCTAGCGGGGGGGACCCCTTACAATGAGCAGTTCTTC. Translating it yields CASSQSALAGGTPYNEQFF.

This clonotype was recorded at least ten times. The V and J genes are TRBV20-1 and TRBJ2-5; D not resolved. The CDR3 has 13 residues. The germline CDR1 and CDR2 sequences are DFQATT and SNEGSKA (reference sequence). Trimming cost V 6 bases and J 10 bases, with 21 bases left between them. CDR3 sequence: CSANEPFLDGQYF. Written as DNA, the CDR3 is TGCAGTGCAAACGAACCGTTTTTAGACGGCCAGTACTTC.

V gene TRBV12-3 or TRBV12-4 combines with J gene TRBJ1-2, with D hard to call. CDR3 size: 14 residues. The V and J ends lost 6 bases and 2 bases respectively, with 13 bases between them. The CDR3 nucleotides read TGTGCCAGCAGGTCCCGTTTCCCCAACTATGGCTACACCTTC. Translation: CASRSRFPNYGYTF.

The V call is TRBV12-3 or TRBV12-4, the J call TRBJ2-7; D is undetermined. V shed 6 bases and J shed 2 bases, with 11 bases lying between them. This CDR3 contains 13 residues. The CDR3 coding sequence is TGTGCCAGCAGACTAAAGGGCGCCTACGAGCAGTACTTC. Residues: CASRLKGAYEQYF.